The source of this TCR beta chain is a study of T cell responses to AZD1222 COVID-19 vaccine. Germline V lookup: CDR1 MNHEY, CDR2 SVGAGI. With V trimmed by 6 bases and J by 0 bases, 3 bases remained unmatched. The CDR3 contains 14 residues. About this clone: Its antigen is not identified.

Libraries were prepared by immunoSEQ multiplex PCR; TCRdb keeps only in-frame clonotypes and omits some of them. In the table there are 90,000 to 110,000 clones, approximately 89% of which are singletons. Study-wide points: Repertoires in all cases were sampled only once the peak T cell response had passed.

Sequenced material: peripheral blood, taken 28 days after the second AZD1222 dose. This receptor was obtained from an adult who received the AZD1222 COVID-19 vaccine. V is TRBV6-5 and J is TRBJ2-3; TRBD1 matches at 7 bases. In DNA form, the CDR3 reads TGTGCCAGCAGCAGACAGGGAAGCACAGATACGCAGTATTTT. This codes for CASSRQGSTDTQYF.